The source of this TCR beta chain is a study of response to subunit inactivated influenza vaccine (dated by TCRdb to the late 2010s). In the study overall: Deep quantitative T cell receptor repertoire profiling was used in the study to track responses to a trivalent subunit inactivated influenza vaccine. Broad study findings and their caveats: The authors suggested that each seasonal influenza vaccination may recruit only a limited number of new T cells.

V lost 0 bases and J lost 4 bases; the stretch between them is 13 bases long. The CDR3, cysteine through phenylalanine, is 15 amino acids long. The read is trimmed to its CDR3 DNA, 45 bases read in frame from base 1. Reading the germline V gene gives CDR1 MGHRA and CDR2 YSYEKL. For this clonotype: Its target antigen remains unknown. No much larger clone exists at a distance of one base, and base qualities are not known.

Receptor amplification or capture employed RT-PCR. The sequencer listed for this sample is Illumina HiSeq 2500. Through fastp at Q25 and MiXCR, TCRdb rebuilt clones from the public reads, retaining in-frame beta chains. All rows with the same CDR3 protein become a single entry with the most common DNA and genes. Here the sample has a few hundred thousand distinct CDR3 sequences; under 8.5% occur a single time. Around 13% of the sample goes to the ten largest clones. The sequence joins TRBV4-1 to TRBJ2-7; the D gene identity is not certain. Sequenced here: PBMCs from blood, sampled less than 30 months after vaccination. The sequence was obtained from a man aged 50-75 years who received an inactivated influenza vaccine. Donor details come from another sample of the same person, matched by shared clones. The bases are TGCGCCAGCAGCCAAGATCGGGTCGGCCTGTACGAGCAGTACTTC. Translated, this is CASSQDRVGLYEQYF.